This T cell receptor beta chain was captured in a study of shared clonotypes between healthy human individuals. Study findings and constraints: Sequencing depth was expected to influence donor clonotype sharing.

This CDR3 is 14 amino acids long. The germline CDR1 and CDR2 sequences are SGDLS and YYNGEE. Between the trimmed V and J ends, which lost 4 bases and 0 bases, there was a span of 11 bases. Worth noting for this clone: Its target is unknown.

Naive CD8 isolation took CD45RO-negative cells positively selected for CCR7 and excluded terminally differentiated effector memory CD45RA+ cells. Sequenced by immunoSEQ multiplex PCR; TCRdb stores in-frame clones only, minus some. This sample carries about 2 million clones, around 96% of them seen once, and the ten largest clones take roughly 1%. The sequence derives from a man between 18 and 29 years old in good health. The genes are TRBV9 and TRBJ2-7; tentatively, D is TRBD1 (5 bases). The sequenced material came from naive CD8+ T cells sorted from blood. CDR3 sequence (DNA): TGTGCCAGCAGCACCTCGGACAACTCCTACGAGCAGTACTTC. Amino acids: CASSTSDNSYEQYF. The variable domain in full, with the rest retrieved from reference TRBV9 and TRBJ2-7, is DSGVTQTPKHLITATGQRVTLRCSPRSGDLSVYWYQQSLDQGLQFLIQYYNGEERAKGNILERFSAQQFPDLHSELNLSSLELGDSALYFCASSTSDNSYEQYFGPGTRLTVT.